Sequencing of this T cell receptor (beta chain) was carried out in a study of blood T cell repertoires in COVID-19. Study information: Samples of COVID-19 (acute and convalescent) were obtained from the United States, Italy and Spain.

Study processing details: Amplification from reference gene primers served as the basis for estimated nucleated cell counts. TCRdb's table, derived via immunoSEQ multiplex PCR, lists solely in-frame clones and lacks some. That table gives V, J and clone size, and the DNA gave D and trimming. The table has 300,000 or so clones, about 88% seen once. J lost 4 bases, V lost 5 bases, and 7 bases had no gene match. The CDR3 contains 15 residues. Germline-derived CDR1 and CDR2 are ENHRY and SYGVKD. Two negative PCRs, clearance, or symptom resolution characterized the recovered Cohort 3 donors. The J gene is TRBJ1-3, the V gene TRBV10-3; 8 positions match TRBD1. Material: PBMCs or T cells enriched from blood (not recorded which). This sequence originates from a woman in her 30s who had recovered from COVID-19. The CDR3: CAISQLTGAGNTIYF. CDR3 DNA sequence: TGTGCCATCAGTCAACTGACAGGGGCAGGAAACACCATATATTTT.